In its sample, the clone carrying this TCR beta chain was seen many times. These data originate in a study of chronic HIV infection and antiretroviral therapy. After removal of 5 bases from V and 2 bases from J, the junction contained 8 bases not matched to a gene. CDR1 and CDR2 from the germline V gene are MDHEN and SYDVKM. CDR3 length: 15 amino acids. MiXCR, applied by TCRdb to the 5' RACE reads, yields one record per CDR3 protein. The top ten hold under 3.5% of the sample, which has some 37,000 distinct CDR3 sequences, roughly 8.2% seen once. The chain links TRBV28 to TRBJ1-2; 7 nucleotides match TRBD1. This receptor was identified in an adult who had HIV and had not received antiretroviral therapy, or was an uninfected healthy control (not recorded which). Sequencing was carried out using peripheral blood. CDR3 coding DNA: TGTGCCAGCAGTACGCAGGGACAGAGAAACTATGGCTACACCTTC. Protein product: CASSTQGQRNYGYTF.